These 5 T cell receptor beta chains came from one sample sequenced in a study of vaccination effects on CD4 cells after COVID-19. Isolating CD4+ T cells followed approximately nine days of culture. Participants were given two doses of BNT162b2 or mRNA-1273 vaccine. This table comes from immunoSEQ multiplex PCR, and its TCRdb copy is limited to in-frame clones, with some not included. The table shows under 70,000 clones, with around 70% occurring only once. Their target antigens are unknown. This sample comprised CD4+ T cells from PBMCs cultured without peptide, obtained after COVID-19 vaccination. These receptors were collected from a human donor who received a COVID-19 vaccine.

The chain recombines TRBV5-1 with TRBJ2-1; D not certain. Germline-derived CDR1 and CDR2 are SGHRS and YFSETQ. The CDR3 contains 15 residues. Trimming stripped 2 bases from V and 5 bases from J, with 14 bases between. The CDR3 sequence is CASSFRERTNNEQFF. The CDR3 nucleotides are TGCGCCAGCAGCTTTAGAGAAAGGACGAACAATGAGCAGTTCTTC.

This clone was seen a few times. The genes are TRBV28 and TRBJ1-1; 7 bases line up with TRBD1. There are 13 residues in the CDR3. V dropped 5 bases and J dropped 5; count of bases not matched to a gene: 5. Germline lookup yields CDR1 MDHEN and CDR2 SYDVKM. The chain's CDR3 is CASSRQGATEAFF. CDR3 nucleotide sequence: TGTGCCAGCAGTAGACAGGGTGCGACTGAAGCTTTCTTT.

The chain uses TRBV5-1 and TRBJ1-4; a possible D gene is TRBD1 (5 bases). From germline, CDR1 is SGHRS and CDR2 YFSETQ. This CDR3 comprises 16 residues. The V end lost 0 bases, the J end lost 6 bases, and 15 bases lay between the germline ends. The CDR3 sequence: CASSLGTFEGHEKLFF. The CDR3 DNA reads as TGCGCCAGCAGCTTGGGGACATTTGAAGGCCATGAAAAACTGTTTTTT.

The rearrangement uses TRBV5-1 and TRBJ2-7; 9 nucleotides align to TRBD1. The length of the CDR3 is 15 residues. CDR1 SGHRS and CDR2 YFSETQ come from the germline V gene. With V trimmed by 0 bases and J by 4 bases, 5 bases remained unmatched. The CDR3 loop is CASSLGPGQGYEQYV. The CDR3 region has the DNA TGCGCCAGCAGCTTGGGGCCGGGACAGGGATACGAGCAGTACGTC.

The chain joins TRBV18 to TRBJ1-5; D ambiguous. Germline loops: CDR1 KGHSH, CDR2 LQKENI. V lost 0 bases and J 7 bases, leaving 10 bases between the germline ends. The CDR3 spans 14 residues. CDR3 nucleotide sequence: TGTGCCAGCTCACCACCCCCGGGTGGACAGCCCCAGCATTTT. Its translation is CASSPPPGGQPQHF.